Following are 32 T cell receptor beta chains from one sample sequenced in a study of OX40 agonist ivuxolimab in advanced cancers. Measured with immunoSEQ multiplex PCR; TCRdb has only the in-frame clones, and not every one. The sample lists some 67,000 clones, over 75% occurring once. The specimen was CD4+ or CD8+ T cells sorted from blood, collected in a trial of the OX40 agonist ivuxolimab. All receptors come from an adult with an advanced solid tumor such as melanoma, head and neck, liver or kidney cancer.

This clone has only one observation. V usage is TRBV27 and J usage is TRBJ2-1; D not certain. Trimming cost V 11 bases and J 12 bases, with 26 bases left between them. The germline V gene has CDR1 MNHEY and CDR2 SMNVEV (reference sequence). The CDR3 runs to 14 residues. The CDR3 loop is CASYDIGEFSGQFF. Written as DNA, the CDR3 is TGTGCCTCGTATGACATTGGGGAATTTTCGGGGCAGTTCTTC.

The chain's CDR3 is CASSLDSGHYNEQFF. CDR3 sequence (DNA): TGTGCCAGCAGCTTAGATTCCGGGCATTACAATGAGCAGTTCTTC. The J gene is TRBJ2-1, the V gene TRBV11-3, with no clear D. CDR1 is SGHNT, CDR2 YENEEA, per germline. V was cut by 0 bases and J by 4 bases, with 10 bases left in between. CDR3 length: 15 amino acids.

The rearrangement uses TRBV6-4 and TRBJ2-2; 8 bases agree with TRBD2. The junction had 6 bases not matched to a gene; V was cut back by 6 bases and J by 6 bases. The CDR3 consists of 14 residues. Germline CDR1 MRHNA, CDR2 SNTAGT. The chain's CDR3 is CASSHGRGPGELFF. CDR3 DNA: TGTGCCAGCAGCCACGGGAGGGGACCCGGGGAGCTGTTTTTT.

This clone was detected only a few times. The rearrangement joins TRBV18 to TRBJ2-5; D perhaps matches TRBD2 (5 bases). There are 14 residues in the CDR3. CDR1 is KGHSH and CDR2 is LQKENI in the germline V gene. V lost 3 bases, J lost 2 bases, and 10 bases lay in between. The CDR3 bases are TGTGCCAGCTCACCGAGGGTTCGACAAGAGACCCAGTACTTC. This gives the protein CASSPRVRQETQYF.

The chain couples TRBV6-5 to TRBJ2-7; 9 bases line up with TRBD1. Trimming at V came to 0 bases and at J to 6 bases, leaving 6 bases not matched to a gene. Germline-derived CDR1 and CDR2 are MNHEY and SVGAGI. The CDR3 runs 15 residues. The CDR3 nucleotides are TGTGCCAGCAGTTACTCGATTGACAGGGGGGGCGAGCAGTACTTC. Translated: CASSYSIDRGGEQYF.

V is TRBV5-1 and J is TRBJ2-5; 7 nucleotides match TRBD1. Per the germline V gene, CDR1 is SGHRS and CDR2 is YFSETQ. The CDR3 is 14 residues long. The ends lost 3 bases at V and 3 bases at J; junction bases unmatched: 5. This CDR3 is CASSSGQTEETQYF. CDR3 in DNA: TGCGCCAGCAGCTCGGGACAGACGGAAGAGACCCAGTACTTC. Looking up the rest from reference TRBV5-1 and TRBJ2-5 gives the full variable domain: KAGVTQTPRYLIKTRGQQVTLSCSPISGHRSVSWYQQTPGQGLQFLFEYFSETQRNKGNFPGRFSGRQFSNSRSEMNVSTLELGDSALYLCASSSGQTEETQYFGPGTRLLVL.

The table lists this clone with a count of one. The V and J genes are TRBV6-5 and TRBJ2-4, with 7 bases fitting TRBD1. J gave up 1 base and V 6 bases, and 3 bases lay outside the gene matches. CDR1 and CDR2 (germline): MNHEY, SVGAGI. The CDR3 runs to 14 residues. CDR3 sequence reads: CASRPDRAKNIQYF. CDR3 bases: TGTGCCAGCAGGCCGGACAGGGCCAAAAACATTCAGTACTTC.

V and J are TRBV7-9 and TRBJ2-7; D is ambiguous. From germline, CDR1 is SEHNR and CDR2 FQNEAQ (reference sequence). CDR3 size: 13 residues. The V end was cut by 5 bases, the J end by 4 bases, with 12 bases between. The CDR3 loop reads CASSLGRNYEQYF. The CDR3 nucleotides are TGTGCCAGCAGCCTCGGACGGAATTACGAGCAGTACTTC.

V is TRBV2 and J is TRBJ2-1; D is unresolved. CDR1 and CDR2 (germline): SNHLY, FYNNEI. The CDR3 has 13 amino acids. V was cut by 4 bases and J by 1 base, with 5 bases left in between. The CDR3 here is CASSGESYNEQFF. In nucleotides, the CDR3 is TGTGCCAGCAGTGGCGAATCCTACAATGAGCAGTTCTTC.

The genes are TRBV7-9 and TRBJ1-6, with D tentatively TRBD1 (5 bases). Germline CDR1 is SEHNR and CDR2 is FQNEAQ (reference sequence). The length of the CDR3 is 15 residues. Trimming pared 5 bases from V and 13 bases from J, leaving 21 bases between. Here the CDR3 DNA reads TGTGCCAGCAGCCAAACCAGCCAGGGAAATCCTCCCCTCCACTTT. Protein: CASSQTSQGNPPLHF.

Only a few counts were recorded for this clone. The CDR3 nucleotides read TGTGCCAGCAGTTTAAATTGGCAGTCTGGAAACACCATATATTTT. Amino acids: CASSLNWQSGNTIYF. V gene TRBV28 combines with J gene TRBJ1-3; D unresolved. Germline CDR1 reads MDHEN; CDR2 reads SYDVKM. The CDR3 covers 15 residues. Trimming pared 2 bases from V and 1 base from J, leaving 9 bases between.

This rearrangement joins TRBV6-6 to TRBJ2-7; D gene uncertain. The germline gives CDR1 MNHNY, CDR2 SVGAGI (reference sequence). V was clipped by 7 bases and J by 2 bases, with 18 bases between them. The CDR3 sequence is 15 residues long. CDR3 sequence: CASTPDRRFTYEQYF. Written as DNA, the CDR3 is TGTGCCAGCACTCCGGACCGCCGGTTTACCTACGAGCAGTACTTC.

This clone occurred once. The V gene is TRBV30, the J gene TRBJ1-1, with a tentative D call TRBD1 (6 bases). Germline lookup yields CDR1 GTSNPN and CDR2 SVGIG (reference sequence). V gave up 1 base and J gave up 6 bases, with 9 bases separating them. The CDR3 is made up of 12 amino acids. The CDR3 sequence is CAWSGPGAEAFF. The CDR3 DNA reads as TGTGCCTGGAGTGGGCCAGGGGCTGAAGCTTTCTTT. Full variable domain (remainder filled in from reference TRBV30 and TRBJ1-1): SQTIHQWPATLVQPVGSPLSLECTVEGTSNPNLYWYRQAAGRGLQLLFYSVGIGQISSEVPQNLSASRPQDRQFILSSKKLLLSDSGFYLCAWSGPGAEAFFGQGTRLTVV.

V and J are TRBV5-4 and TRBJ2-1; 13 bases map to TRBD2. The CDR3 runs to 16 residues. J lost 7 bases, V lost 4 bases, and 8 bases had no gene match. The germline gives CDR1 SGHNT, CDR2 YYREEE (reference sequence). The CDR3 DNA reads TGTGCCAGCAGCCCTGAACTAGCGGGGGGGCGTAATGAGCAGTTCTTC. Protein product: CASSPELAGGRNEQFF. Full variable domain (missing parts from reference TRBV5-4 and TRBJ2-1): ETGVTQSPTHLIKTRGQQVTLRCSSQSGHNTVSWYQQALGQGPQFIFQYYREEENGRGNFPPRFSGLQFPNYSSELNVNALELDDSALYLCASSPELAGGRNEQFFGPGTRLTVL.

The chain combines TRBV5-6 with TRBJ1-4; D might be TRBD1 (6 bases). CDR1 and CDR2 from the germline V gene are SGHDT and YYEEEE. The V end was cut by 4 bases, the J end by 0 bases, with 10 bases between. The CDR3 is 15 amino acids. CDR3 sequence (DNA): TGTGCCAGCAGCCCTCGGACAGCAACTAATGAAAAACTGTTTTTT. Protein product: CASSPRTATNEKLFF.

The rearrangement links TRBV5-4 to TRBJ1-1, with a weak D call TRBD1 (5 bases). Germline CDR1 SGHNT, CDR2 YYREEE (reference sequence). This CDR3 has 13 amino acids. V lost 0 bases and J lost 10, with 13 bases in between. The CDR3 region is CASSLGPERGAFF. Here the CDR3 DNA reads TGTGCCAGCAGCTTGGGACCGGAAAGGGGAGCTTTCTTT.

There are a few counts of this clone. The chain joins TRBV19 to TRBJ2-7, with D maybe TRBD2 (5 bases). Trimming removed 11 bases at V and 4 bases at J, with 9 bases between. Germline V CDR1 and CDR2: LNHDA, SQIVND (reference sequence). This CDR3 has 10 residues. CDR3 region: CAAGEYEQYF. The CDR3 DNA is TGTGCCGCGGGCGAATACGAGCAGTACTTC.

This clone was observed once. The chain employs TRBV2 and TRBJ1-1; possibly TRBD1 for D (6 bases). V was clipped by 4 bases and J by 6 bases, with 15 bases between them. Germline values: CDR1 SNHLY, CDR2 FYNNEI. The CDR3 consists of 14 residues. CDR3 sequence reads: CASSGGAWKAEAFF. CDR3 sequence (DNA): TGTGCCAGCAGTGGGGGGGCTTGGAAGGCTGAAGCTTTCTTT.

This chain links TRBV5-6 with TRBJ2-1; 9 bases align to TRBD1. CDR1 and CDR2 (germline): SGHDT, YYEEEE. V lost 4 bases and J lost 7; bases outside the gene matches: 3. This CDR3 has 13 amino acids. The CDR3 protein is CASSLGTGNEQFF. The CDR3 coding sequence is TGTGCCAGCAGCCTCGGGACAGGGAATGAGCAGTTCTTC.

The chain employs TRBV2 and TRBJ1-5; 7 bases are shared with TRBD1. The CDR3 consists of 14 residues. Germline assignment: CDR1 SNHLY and CDR2 FYNNEI. Unmatched junction bases numbered 10, after V lost 5 bases and J lost 9 bases. The CDR3 sequence: CASSPDRAGSPQHF. DNA of the CDR3: TGTGCCAGCAGTCCTGACAGGGCAGGGTCGCCCCAGCATTTT.

The J gene is TRBJ1-5, the V gene TRBV5-1, with TRBD1 matching over 7 bases. CDR1 is SGHRS and CDR2 is YFSETQ in the germline V gene. This CDR3 has 17 residues. After removal of 3 bases from V and 0 bases from J, the junction contained 9 bases not matched to a gene. Here the CDR3 DNA reads TGCGCCAGCAGCTCGAGGGAGACAGGGTATAGCAATCAGCCCCAGCATTTT. This translates into CASSSRETGYSNQPQHF.

This clone was observed a single time. The V gene is TRBV28, the J gene TRBJ2-3; unclear D gene. Germline assignment: CDR1 MDHEN and CDR2 SYDVKM. Trimming cost V 6 bases and J 2 bases, with 15 bases left between them. The CDR3 spans 15 residues. The DNA for the CDR3 is TGTGCCAGCAGCCTAAATGAGGCTAACACAGATACGCAGTATTTT. Translating it yields CASSLNEANTDTQYF.

The V and J genes are TRBV28 and TRBJ1-4; D uncertain. Germline V gene lookup returns CDR1 MDHEN and CDR2 SYDVKM. Trimming stripped 1 base from V and 5 bases from J, with 11 bases between. The CDR3 is made up of 15 amino acids. The CDR3 coding sequence is TGTGCCAGCAGTTTATCTGTTGAGGCAAATGAAAAACTGTTTTTT. This codes for CASSLSVEANEKLFF. The variable domain in full, completed from reference TRBV28 and TRBJ1-4, reads DVKVTQSSRYLVKRTGEKVFLECVQDMDHENMFWYRQDPGLGLRLIYFSYDVKMKEKGDIPEGYSVSREKKERFSLILESASTNQTSMYLCASSLSVEANEKLFFGSGTQLSVL.

DNA of the CDR3: TGTGCCAGTAGTATAAACCCCCTGGACTATGGCTACACCTTC. Residues: CASSINPLDYGYTF. V and J are TRBV19 and TRBJ1-2; D gene unclear. Trimming stripped 2 bases from V and 3 bases from J, with 10 bases between. This CDR3 has 14 amino acids. Germline-derived CDR1 and CDR2 are LNHDA and SQIVND (reference sequence).

The rearrangement links TRBV7-9 to TRBJ2-2, with 11 bases fitting TRBD1. The germline V gene encodes CDR1 SEHNR and CDR2 FQNEAQ (reference sequence). This CDR3 comprises 15 residues. With 7 bases clipped from V and 4 bases from J, the junction kept 5 bases outside the gene matches. The CDR3 nucleotides are TGTGCCAGCACCGGGACAGGGGGTATCACCGGGGAGCTGTTTTTT. Amino acids: CASTGTGGITGELFF.

This clone appeared once. This chain joins TRBV7-2 and TRBJ2-3, with D maybe TRBD1 (5 bases). Between the trimmed V and J ends, which lost 5 bases and 6 bases, there was a span of 18 bases. CDR3 size: 15 residues. The germline CDR1 and CDR2 sequences are SGHTA and FQGNSA. CDR3 loop: CASSPRRGAGDTQYF. The CDR3 DNA reads as TGTGCCAGCAGCCCTAGAAGGGGCGCAGGTGATACGCAGTATTTT.

The rearrangement joins TRBV28 to TRBJ2-5, with D tentatively TRBD2 (6 bases). Germline loops: CDR1 MDHEN, CDR2 SYDVKM. Trimming took 3 bases from V and 5 from J, leaving 16 bases between them. The CDR3 runs 15 residues. The CDR3 DNA is TGTGCCAGCAGTTTGGCCGCGGGGCCTGTGGAGACCCAGTACTTC. Its protein is CASSLAAGPVETQYF.

The gene calls are TRBV14 and TRBJ1-2, with D perhaps TRBD1 (5 bases). This CDR3 contains 14 residues. Deletions cut 1 base from V and 4 bases from J, with 10 bases between. Germline V gene lookup returns CDR1 SGHDN and CDR2 FVKESK. For the CDR3, the DNA is TGTGCCAGCAGCCAAGGCGGGGGACTCTATGGCTACACCTTC. Protein sequence: CASSQGGGLYGYTF.

The genes are TRBV19 and TRBJ1-1; D is possibly TRBD1 (5 bases). V was cut by 1 base and J by 0 bases, with 12 bases left in between. Per germline, CDR1 LNHDA and CDR2 SQIVND (reference sequence). The length of the CDR3 is 16 residues. The CDR3 spells CASSIGGGRLNTEAFF. In nucleotides, the CDR3 is TGTGCCAGTAGTATAGGGGGCGGGCGTCTGAACACTGAAGCTTTCTTT. The full variable domain, rest sourced from reference TRBV19 and TRBJ1-1, is DGGITQSPKYLFRKEGQNVTLSCEQNLNHDAMYWYRQDPGQGLRLIYYSQIVNDFQKGDIAEGYSVSREKKESFPLTVTSAQKNPTAFYLCASSIGGGRLNTEAFFGQGTRLTVV.

This chain links TRBV13 with TRBJ2-3; TRBD2 matches at 9 bases. This CDR3 comprises 14 residues. With 11 bases clipped from V and 3 bases from J, the junction kept 9 bases outside the gene matches. From germline, CDR1 is PRHDT and CDR2 FYEKMQ (reference sequence). The CDR3 nucleotides are TGTGCCTGTGGTAGCGGGAGTTCAACAGATACGCAGTATTTT. Encoded protein: CACGSGSSTDTQYF.

The V call is TRBV5-6, the J call TRBJ2-1, with 7 nucleotides matching TRBD1. Trimming took 4 bases from V and 3 from J; bases not matched to a gene: 7. The CDR3 loop spans 15 amino acids. The germline V gene has CDR1 SGHDT and CDR2 YYEEEE. The CDR3 nucleotides are TGTGCCAGCAGCAGGCGGCCAGGGGGCTACAATGAGCAGTTCTTC. It is translated as CASSRRPGGYNEQFF.

The rearrangement uses TRBV7-9 and TRBJ2-3; possibly TRBD1 or TRBD2 for D (6 bases each). Trimming took off 0 bases at V and 4 bases at J, with 11 bases between the two ends. The CDR3 loop spans 15 amino acids. The germline CDR1 and CDR2 sequences are SEHNR and FQNEAQ (reference sequence). The CDR3: CASSLASGGPDTQYF. The DNA of the CDR3 is TGTGCCAGCAGCTTAGCATCCGGGGGCCCAGATACGCAGTATTTT.